This TCR beta chain appears in the sequencing data of a study of CD4 T cells in relation to SARS-CoV-2 and coronaviruses. Assay: immunoSEQ multiplex PCR; the TCRdb copy retains only in-frame clones and omits some. This sample carries tens of thousands of clones, about three quarters of them seen once, and the ten largest clones take around 3.7%. On this clone itself: Its cognate antigen is unknown.

Sequences were obtained from memory CD4+ T cells from PBMCs, cultured in vitro. The receptor comes from an adult with COVID-19.

The DNA for the CDR3 is TGTGCCAGCAGTCCCCGGGGACAGGGTGAAAAGCCCCAGCATTTT. It encodes CASSPRGQGEKPQHF. The V and J genes are TRBV28 and TRBJ1-5; 9 nucleotides line up with TRBD1. Germline V lookup: CDR1 MDHEN, CDR2 SYDVKM. The CDR3 spans 15 residues. The V and J ends lost 5 bases and 8 bases, in that order; junction bases with no gene match: 10.